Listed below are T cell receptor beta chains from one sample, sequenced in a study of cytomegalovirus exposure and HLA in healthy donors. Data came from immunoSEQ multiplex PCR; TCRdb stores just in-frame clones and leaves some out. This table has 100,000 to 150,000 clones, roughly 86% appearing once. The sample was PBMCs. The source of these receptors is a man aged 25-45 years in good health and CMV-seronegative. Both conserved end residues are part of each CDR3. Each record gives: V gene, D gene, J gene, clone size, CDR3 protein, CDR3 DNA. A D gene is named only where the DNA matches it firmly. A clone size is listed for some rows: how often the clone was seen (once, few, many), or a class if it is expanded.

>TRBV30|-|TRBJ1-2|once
CAWSVREEGYTF
TGTGCCTGGAGTGTAAGGGAGGAGGGCTACACCTTC
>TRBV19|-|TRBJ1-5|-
CASSIEGTRNQPQHF
TGTGCCAGTAGTATTGAGGGGACAAGGAATCAGCCCCAGCATTTT
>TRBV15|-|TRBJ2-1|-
CATSRGEAGKQFF
TGTGCCACCAGCAGAGGTGAGGCGGGGAAGCAGTTCTTC
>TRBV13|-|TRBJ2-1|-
CASSFLARGYEQFF
TGTGCCAGCAGCTTCTTAGCGCGGGGCTATGAGCAGTTCTTC
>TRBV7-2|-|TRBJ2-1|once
CASSNPPGSYNEQFF
TGTGCCAGCAGTAATCCCCCGGGCTCCTACAATGAGCAGTTCTTC
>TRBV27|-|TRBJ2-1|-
CASSLLGATGEQFF
TGTGCCAGCAGTTTATTGGGAGCCACGGGTGAGCAGTTCTTC
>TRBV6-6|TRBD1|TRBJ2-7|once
CASRGTGAYEQYF
TGTGCCAGCAGAGGGACAGGGGCGTACGAGCAGTACTTC
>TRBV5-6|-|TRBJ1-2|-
CASSPGRTRDFYGYTF
TGTGCCAGCAGCCCCGGCAGGACCCGGGACTTCTATGGCTACACCTTC
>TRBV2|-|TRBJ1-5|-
CASSTQELSNQPQHF
TGTGCCAGCAGTACACAGGAGCTTAGCAATCAGCCCCAGCATTTT
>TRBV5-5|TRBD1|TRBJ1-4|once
CASSLVTGQARPNEKLFF
TGTGCCAGCAGCTTGGTTACGGGACAGGCTAGGCCTAATGAAAAACTGTTTTTT
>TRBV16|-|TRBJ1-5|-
CASSRSQGYSNQPQHF
TGTGCCAGCAGCCGCTCACAGGGCTATAGCAATCAGCCCCAGCATTTT
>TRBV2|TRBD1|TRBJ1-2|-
CASSELGTVSVGYTF
TGTGCCAGCAGTGAACTCGGGACAGTATCCGTTGGCTACACCTTC
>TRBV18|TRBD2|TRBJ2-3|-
CASSLRSGRETDTQYF
TGTGCCAGCTCACTAAGAAGCGGGAGGGAGACAGATACGCAGTATTTT
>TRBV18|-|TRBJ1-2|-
CASSPADNYGYTF
TGTGCCAGCTCCCCCGCAGATAACTATGGCTACACCTTC
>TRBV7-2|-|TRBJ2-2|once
CASSSYPRGNTGELFF
TGTGCCAGCAGCTCGTACCCTAGAGGGAACACCGGGGAGCTGTTTTTT
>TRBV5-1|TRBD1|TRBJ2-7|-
CASSGTGARHEQYF
TGCGCCAGCAGCGGGACAGGGGCGCGCCACGAGCAGTACTTC
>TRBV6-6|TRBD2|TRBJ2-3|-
CASSLILAGGPDTQYF
TGTGCCAGCAGTCTAATACTAGCGGGAGGGCCAGATACGCAGTATTTT
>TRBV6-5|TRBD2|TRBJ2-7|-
CASSYGTSGPYEQYF
TGTGCCAGCAGTTATGGGACTAGCGGCCCCTACGAGCAGTACTTC
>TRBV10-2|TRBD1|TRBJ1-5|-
CASRKTGFYQPQHF
TGCGCCAGCAGGAAGACAGGGTTTTATCAGCCCCAGCATTTT
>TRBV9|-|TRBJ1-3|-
CASSAREASSGNTIYF
TGTGCCAGCAGCGCCAGGGAGGCCTCCTCTGGAAACACCATATATTTT
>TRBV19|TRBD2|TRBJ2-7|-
CASSRGRGTYEQYF
TGTGCCAGTAGTCGGGGGAGGGGAACCTACGAGCAGTACTTC
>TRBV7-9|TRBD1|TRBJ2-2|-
CASSPGQGATGELFF
TGTGCCAGCAGCCCGGGACAGGGGGCCACCGGGGAGCTGTTTTTT
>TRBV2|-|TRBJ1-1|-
CASSASAGPSEAFF
TGTGCCAGCAGTGCCAGCGCAGGGCCGTCCGAAGCTTTCTTT
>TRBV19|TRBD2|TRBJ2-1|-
CASSDGPTSGRYNEQFF
TGTGCCAGTAGTGACGGCCCTACTAGCGGAAGGTACAATGAGCAGTTCTTC
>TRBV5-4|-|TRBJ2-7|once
CASSPSQGEVEQYF
TGTGCCAGCAGCCCGTCACAGGGAGAGGTCGAGCAGTACTTC
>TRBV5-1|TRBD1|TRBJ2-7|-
CASSLGQGSYEQYF
TGCGCCAGCAGCTTGGGACAGGGGTCCTACGAGCAGTACTTC
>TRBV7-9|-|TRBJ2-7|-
CASSGGSAVYNEQYF
TGTGCCAGCAGCGGAGGGAGTGCGGTCTATAACGAGCAGTACTTC
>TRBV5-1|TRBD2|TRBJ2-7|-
CASSRTSGSSEQYF
TGCGCCAGCAGCCGAACTAGCGGGAGCTCCGAGCAGTACTTC
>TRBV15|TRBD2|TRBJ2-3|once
CATSRGTSGFTDTQYF
TGTGCCACCAGCAGAGGGACTAGCGGGTTCACAGATACGCAGTATTTT
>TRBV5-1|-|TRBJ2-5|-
CASSLTDREETQYF
TGCGCCAGCAGCCTGACTGACAGAGAAGAGACCCAGTACTTC
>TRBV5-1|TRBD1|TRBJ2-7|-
CASSPESFWTGSYEQYF
TGCGCCAGCAGCCCCGAGTCGTTCTGGACAGGGTCCTACGAGCAGTACTTC
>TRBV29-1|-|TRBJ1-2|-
CSVEAGRGYYGYTF
TGCAGCGTTGAAGCAGGCCGGGGTTACTATGGCTACACCTTC
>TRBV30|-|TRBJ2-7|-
CAWKAGWINEQYF
TGTGCCTGGAAGGCGGGATGGATCAACGAGCAGTACTTC
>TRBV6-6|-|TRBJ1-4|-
CASSPRGGPRNEKLFF
TGTGCCAGCAGTCCACGCGGAGGTCCAAGGAATGAAAAACTGTTTTTT
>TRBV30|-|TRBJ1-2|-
CAWRQGTNYGYTF
TGTGCCTGGCGGCAGGGTACGAACTATGGCTACACCTTC